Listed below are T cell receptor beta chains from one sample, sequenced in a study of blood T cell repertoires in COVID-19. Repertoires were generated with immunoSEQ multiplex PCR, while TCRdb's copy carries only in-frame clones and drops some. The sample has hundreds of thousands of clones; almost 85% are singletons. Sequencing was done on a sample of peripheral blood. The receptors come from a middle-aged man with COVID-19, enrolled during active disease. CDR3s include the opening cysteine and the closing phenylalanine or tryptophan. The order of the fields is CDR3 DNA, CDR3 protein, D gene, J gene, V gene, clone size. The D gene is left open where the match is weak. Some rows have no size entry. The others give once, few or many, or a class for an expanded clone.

cdr3_nt: TGCGCCAGCAGCTTCATTGGAGTCACTAATGAAAAACTGTTTTTT; cdr3_aa: CASSFIGVTNEKLFF; d_call: NA; j_call: TRBJ1-4; v_call: TRBV5-1; clone_size: NA
cdr3_nt: TGCGCCAGCAGCCAGGCGGGGGGGCCGAAGGAGACCCAGTACTTC; cdr3_aa: CASSQAGGPKETQYF; d_call: TRBD2; j_call: TRBJ2-5; v_call: TRBV4-3; clone_size: NA
cdr3_nt: TGTGCCAGCAGCCTTGGAGCCGCAACTAATGAAAAACTGTTTTTT; cdr3_aa: CASSLGAATNEKLFF; d_call: NA; j_call: TRBJ1-4; v_call: TRBV5-4; clone_size: NA
cdr3_nt: TGTGCCAGCAACAGGGAGCCAGATACGCAGTATTTT; cdr3_aa: CASNREPDTQYF; d_call: NA; j_call: TRBJ2-3; v_call: TRBV6-5; clone_size: NA
cdr3_nt: TGTGCCAGTAGTCCCCGGGAGGGCGGCGATACGCAGTATTTT; cdr3_aa: CASSPREGGDTQYF; d_call: TRBD2; j_call: TRBJ2-3; v_call: TRBV19; clone_size: NA
cdr3_nt: TGTGCCAGCAGCTTACTAGGCACCAATGAGCAGTTCTTC; cdr3_aa: CASSLLGTNEQFF; d_call: NA; j_call: TRBJ2-1; v_call: TRBV11-3; clone_size: NA
cdr3_nt: TGCGCCAGCAGCTTGGCCTCGGGGTCTGAGCAGTACTTC; cdr3_aa: CASSLASGSEQYF; d_call: NA; j_call: TRBJ2-7; v_call: TRBV5-1; clone_size: NA
cdr3_nt: TGTGCCAGCAGCGTAGCCTGGTCGGCCCTCCAAAGGAGTTCTGGGGCCAACGTCCTGACTTTC; cdr3_aa: CASSVAWSALQRSSGANVLTF; d_call: NA; j_call: TRBJ2-6; v_call: TRBV9; clone_size: NA
cdr3_nt: TGTGCCACCAGGATAGACAGGGGGAACACCGGGGAGCTGTTTTTT; cdr3_aa: CATRIDRGNTGELFF; d_call: TRBD1; j_call: TRBJ2-2; v_call: TRBV15; clone_size: NA
cdr3_nt: TGTGCCAGCAGACCAGGACAGGGGGTAAATGAGCAGTTCTTC; cdr3_aa: CASRPGQGVNEQFF; d_call: TRBD1; j_call: TRBJ2-1; v_call: TRBV5-4; clone_size: NA
cdr3_nt: TGTGCCAGCAGCCCGAGGCCTCGATCACCCCTCCACTTT; cdr3_aa: CASSPRPRSPLHF; d_call: NA; j_call: TRBJ1-6; v_call: TRBV11-2; clone_size: NA
cdr3_nt: TGTGCCAGCAGACACGCTGGGGAGCTGTTTTTT; cdr3_aa: CASRHAGELFF; d_call: NA; j_call: TRBJ2-2; v_call: TRBV3-1/TRBV3-2; clone_size: NA
cdr3_nt: TGTGCCAGCAGTCAACGACGAGCCGGGACAGGGTCCCTCGAGCAGTACTTC; cdr3_aa: CASSQRRAGTGSLEQYF; d_call: TRBD1; j_call: TRBJ2-7; v_call: TRBV27; clone_size: NA
cdr3_nt: TGTGCCAGTAGTACAGGGTCCTACGAGCAGTACTTC; cdr3_aa: CASSTGSYEQYF; d_call: NA; j_call: TRBJ2-7; v_call: TRBV19; clone_size: NA
cdr3_nt: TGCAGCGTTGCAAGCCGGGGTGAGCAGTTCTTC; cdr3_aa: CSVASRGEQFF; d_call: NA; j_call: TRBJ2-1; v_call: TRBV29-1; clone_size: NA
cdr3_nt: TGTGCCATCAGTGGGGGGGGGACCGCCCTTGATGGCTACACCTTC; cdr3_aa: CAISGGGTALDGYTF; d_call: NA; j_call: TRBJ1-2; v_call: TRBV10-3; clone_size: NA
cdr3_nt: TGTGCCAGCAGCCCTGACAGGGGTAACACCGGGGAGCTGTTTTTT; cdr3_aa: CASSPDRGNTGELFF; d_call: TRBD1; j_call: TRBJ2-2; v_call: TRBV6-2/TRBV6-3; clone_size: NA
cdr3_nt: TGCGCCAGCAGCTCCCGACTAGCGGGGAGAGATACGCAGTATTTT; cdr3_aa: CASSSRLAGRDTQYF; d_call: TRBD2; j_call: TRBJ2-3; v_call: TRBV5-1; clone_size: NA
cdr3_nt: TGTGCCAGCAGCTTTAACAGGGATGGACTGGGTACGCAGTATTTT; cdr3_aa: CASSFNRDGLGTQYF; d_call: NA; j_call: TRBJ2-3; v_call: TRBV5-8; clone_size: NA
cdr3_nt: TGTGCCAGCAGCGTCCGAGAGGGGGGGGACTATGGCTACACCTTC; cdr3_aa: CASSVREGGDYGYTF; d_call: NA; j_call: TRBJ1-2; v_call: TRBV11-3; clone_size: once
cdr3_nt: TGTGCCAGCAGCCTGACCGGGACACCTTCCTACAATGAGCAGTTCTTC; cdr3_aa: CASSLTGTPSYNEQFF; d_call: NA; j_call: TRBJ2-1; v_call: TRBV7-3; clone_size: NA
cdr3_nt: TGTGCCAGCAGCGTACAGGGACGGTCAACTAATGAAAAACTGTTTTTT; cdr3_aa: CASSVQGRSTNEKLFF; d_call: NA; j_call: TRBJ1-4; v_call: TRBV4-2; clone_size: NA
cdr3_nt: TGTGCCAGCAGTGAAGTGGCCGGGGGGGCCCAGCCCCAGCATTTT; cdr3_aa: CASSEVAGGAQPQHF; d_call: NA; j_call: TRBJ1-5; v_call: TRBV2; clone_size: NA
cdr3_nt: TGCGCCAGCAGCCAAGATAACGGGTTGTATAGCAATCAGCCCCAGCATTTT; cdr3_aa: CASSQDNGLYSNQPQHF; d_call: NA; j_call: TRBJ1-5; v_call: TRBV4-1; clone_size: NA
cdr3_nt: TGTGCCAGCAGGCAACAGGGTACTGGGGGCTACACCTTC; cdr3_aa: CASRQQGTGGYTF; d_call: NA; j_call: TRBJ1-2; v_call: TRBV6-5; clone_size: NA
cdr3_nt: TGTGCCAGCAGCGGCCAACCGGACAGATCCTACGAGCAGTACTTC; cdr3_aa: CASSGQPDRSYEQYF; d_call: NA; j_call: TRBJ2-7; v_call: TRBV7-8; clone_size: NA
cdr3_nt: TGCGCCAGCAGCTCACAGGGTCGCCAAGAGACCCAGTACTTC; cdr3_aa: CASSSQGRQETQYF; d_call: NA; j_call: TRBJ2-5; v_call: TRBV5-1; clone_size: NA
cdr3_nt: TGTGCCATCAGTGAGGTCCGGGGTAACTATGGCTACACCTTC; cdr3_aa: CAISEVRGNYGYTF; d_call: NA; j_call: TRBJ1-2; v_call: TRBV10-3; clone_size: NA
cdr3_nt: TGCGCCAGCAGTGAGTCTCGGACAGACCAAGAGACCCAGTACTTC; cdr3_aa: CASSESRTDQETQYF; d_call: NA; j_call: TRBJ2-5; v_call: TRBV10-2; clone_size: NA
cdr3_nt: TGCGCCAGCAGCTTGGTTCAGGGGAGTTACAATGAGCAGTTCTTC; cdr3_aa: CASSLVQGSYNEQFF; d_call: NA; j_call: TRBJ2-1; v_call: TRBV5-1; clone_size: NA
cdr3_nt: TGTGCCAGCAGCTTATCTCGCAGCCTGGGGCATGAGCAGTTCTTC; cdr3_aa: CASSLSRSLGHEQFF; d_call: NA; j_call: TRBJ2-1; v_call: TRBV7-2; clone_size: NA
cdr3_nt: TGTGCCAGCAGCCGGACGGGAAACACTGAAGCTTTCTTT; cdr3_aa: CASSRTGNTEAFF; d_call: NA; j_call: TRBJ1-1; v_call: TRBV3-1/TRBV3-2; clone_size: NA
cdr3_nt: TGTGCCATCTTTCCCCGAGGACAGGGTACTTCACCCCTCCACTTT; cdr3_aa: CAIFPRGQGTSPLHF; d_call: TRBD1; j_call: TRBJ1-6; v_call: TRBV27; clone_size: few
cdr3_nt: TGTGCCAGCAGCTTATCGGCGGACGAGCAGTACTTC; cdr3_aa: CASSLSADEQYF; d_call: NA; j_call: TRBJ2-7; v_call: TRBV7-9; clone_size: NA
cdr3_nt: TGTGCCAGCAGCCAAGCCGGGGGGAGGAAACTGTTTTTT; cdr3_aa: CASSQAGGRKLFF; d_call: NA; j_call: TRBJ1-4; v_call: TRBV14; clone_size: NA
cdr3_nt: TGTGCCAGTCGCGCTAGAGGGTCCTACGAGCAGTACTTC; cdr3_aa: CASRARGSYEQYF; d_call: NA; j_call: TRBJ2-7; v_call: TRBV6-5; clone_size: NA
cdr3_nt: TGTGCCACCAGTGATTGGAGGGGTAACTATGGCTACACCTTC; cdr3_aa: CATSDWRGNYGYTF; d_call: NA; j_call: TRBJ1-2; v_call: TRBV24-1; clone_size: NA
cdr3_nt: TGTGCCAGCAGCATCTACTCTCGGGGTGGCACAGATACGCAGTATTTT; cdr3_aa: CASSIYSRGGTDTQYF; d_call: NA; j_call: TRBJ2-3; v_call: TRBV21-1; clone_size: once
cdr3_nt: TGTGCCAGCAGTGTTTTGAGGGATACGCAGTATTTT; cdr3_aa: CASSVLRDTQYF; d_call: NA; j_call: TRBJ2-3; v_call: TRBV2; clone_size: NA
cdr3_nt: TGTGCCAGCAGTTTATTAGGACAAGTCGAGCAGTTCTTC; cdr3_aa: CASSLLGQVEQFF; d_call: NA; j_call: TRBJ2-1; v_call: TRBV28; clone_size: NA
cdr3_nt: TGTGCCTGGAGTGTTGGAGGGAAGGGGACTGAAGCTTTCTTT; cdr3_aa: CAWSVGGKGTEAFF; d_call: NA; j_call: TRBJ1-1; v_call: TRBV30; clone_size: NA
cdr3_nt: TGTGCCAGCAGGTCAGGTTTTTTGTCCTACAATGAGCAGTTCTTC; cdr3_aa: CASRSGFLSYNEQFF; d_call: NA; j_call: TRBJ2-1; v_call: TRBV5-4; clone_size: once
cdr3_nt: TGTGCCAGCAGGGCCGGGACAGGCGCCATGGAGCAGTACTTC; cdr3_aa: CASRAGTGAMEQYF; d_call: TRBD1; j_call: TRBJ2-7; v_call: TRBV2; clone_size: few
cdr3_nt: TGCGCCAGCAGCTTGATAGCAGACTCTGGAAACACCATATATTTT; cdr3_aa: CASSLIADSGNTIYF; d_call: NA; j_call: TRBJ1-3; v_call: TRBV5-1; clone_size: NA
cdr3_nt: TGTGCCAGCAATATCAGGGGGATGAACACTGAAGCTTTCTTT; cdr3_aa: CASNIRGMNTEAFF; d_call: TRBD1; j_call: TRBJ1-1; v_call: TRBV6-5; clone_size: NA
cdr3_nt: TGTGCCAGCAGCTTAGAAAGATGGACAGCCCTCTACGAGCAGTACTTC; cdr3_aa: CASSLERWTALYEQYF; d_call: NA; j_call: TRBJ2-7; v_call: TRBV11-2; clone_size: once
cdr3_nt: TGTGCCAGCAGTTACTATCGGGACAGGAACAATGAGCAGTTCTTC; cdr3_aa: CASSYYRDRNNEQFF; d_call: TRBD1; j_call: TRBJ2-1; v_call: TRBV6-5; clone_size: NA
cdr3_nt: TGCGCCAGCAGCCCCCAAAGTCCCGGGACAGGGGGACGGAACACTGAAGCTTTCTTT; cdr3_aa: CASSPQSPGTGGRNTEAFF; d_call: TRBD1; j_call: TRBJ1-1; v_call: TRBV4-1; clone_size: NA
cdr3_nt: TGTGCCAGCAGCTACCGGACTAGCGGGGGTATAGATACGCAGTATTTT; cdr3_aa: CASSYRTSGGIDTQYF; d_call: TRBD2; j_call: TRBJ2-3; v_call: TRBV7-2; clone_size: NA
cdr3_nt: TGTGCCAGCAGTTCCACAGGGGAGAGAACTAATGAAAAACTGTTTTTT; cdr3_aa: CASSSTGERTNEKLFF; d_call: TRBD1; j_call: TRBJ1-4; v_call: TRBV28; clone_size: NA
cdr3_nt: TGTGCCAGCGACCGGACTAGCGGGGGGTTCGGGGAGCTGTTTTTT; cdr3_aa: CASDRTSGGFGELFF; d_call: TRBD2; j_call: TRBJ2-2; v_call: TRBV28; clone_size: NA
cdr3_nt: TGTGCCAGTAGTTTGCTAGCGGGGGAGACCCAGTACTTC; cdr3_aa: CASSLLAGETQYF; d_call: TRBD2; j_call: TRBJ2-5; v_call: TRBV19; clone_size: NA
cdr3_nt: TGTGCCAGCAGTTACTCTTATGGGCGGGCTAATGAAAAACTGTTTTTT; cdr3_aa: CASSYSYGRANEKLFF; d_call: NA; j_call: TRBJ1-4; v_call: TRBV6-5; clone_size: few
cdr3_nt: TGTGCCAGTAGTGGTAGGGGATCGGGTGGCTACACCTTC; cdr3_aa: CASSGRGSGGYTF; d_call: NA; j_call: TRBJ1-2; v_call: TRBV19; clone_size: NA
cdr3_nt: TGCGCCAGCAGCAAACAGGGGGGAATAACTAATGAAAAACTGTTTTTT; cdr3_aa: CASSKQGGITNEKLFF; d_call: TRBD1; j_call: TRBJ1-4; v_call: TRBV4-1; clone_size: NA
cdr3_nt: TGTGCCAGCAGGGAGACTAGCGGGGGCCCCTACGAGCAGTACTTC; cdr3_aa: CASRETSGGPYEQYF; d_call: TRBD2; j_call: TRBJ2-7; v_call: TRBV6-5; clone_size: NA
cdr3_nt: TGCAGTGCTAGGCTAGAGGACCAGTACTTC; cdr3_aa: CSARLEDQYF; d_call: NA; j_call: TRBJ2-5; v_call: TRBV20-1; clone_size: NA
cdr3_nt: TGTGCCAGCAGCCAAGGTCGTAATAGCAATCAGCCCCAGCATTTT; cdr3_aa: CASSQGRNSNQPQHF; d_call: NA; j_call: TRBJ1-5; v_call: TRBV3-1/TRBV3-2; clone_size: NA
cdr3_nt: TGTGCCAGCAGCTTAAACGGGGGTTCCTACAATGAGCAGTTCTTC; cdr3_aa: CASSLNGGSYNEQFF; d_call: NA; j_call: TRBJ2-1; v_call: TRBV7-3; clone_size: NA